The entry below gives a single T cell receptor beta chain sequence along with its context. This record belongs to a study of blood T cell repertoires in COVID-19. At the level of the study: Sample material is recorded as cDNA or gDNA derived from T cells, B-cell-depleted T cells, or PBMCs.

The CDR3 covers 12 residues. V was trimmed by 0 bases and J by 15 bases, leaving 12 bases between them. Germline loops: CDR1 MNHEY, CDR2 SVGEGT. In the authors' workflow: Quantification of nucleated cells was approximated via reference gene primer amplification. Profiling relied on immunoSEQ multiplex PCR, and the TCRdb table lists in-frame clones only, not all of them. V and J calls and clone size come straight from that table; D and trimming were deduced from the DNA. The table has about 670,000 clones, about 87% seen once. The clonotype comes from a young woman with acute or convalescent COVID-19. The gene calls are TRBV6-2 or TRBV6-3 and TRBJ1-5; perhaps TRBD1 as D (6 bases). The sample consisted of peripheral blood. The CDR3 protein is CASSYSGAIRHF. CDR3 DNA: TGTGCCAGCAGTTACTCGGGGGCAATCCGGCATTTT.